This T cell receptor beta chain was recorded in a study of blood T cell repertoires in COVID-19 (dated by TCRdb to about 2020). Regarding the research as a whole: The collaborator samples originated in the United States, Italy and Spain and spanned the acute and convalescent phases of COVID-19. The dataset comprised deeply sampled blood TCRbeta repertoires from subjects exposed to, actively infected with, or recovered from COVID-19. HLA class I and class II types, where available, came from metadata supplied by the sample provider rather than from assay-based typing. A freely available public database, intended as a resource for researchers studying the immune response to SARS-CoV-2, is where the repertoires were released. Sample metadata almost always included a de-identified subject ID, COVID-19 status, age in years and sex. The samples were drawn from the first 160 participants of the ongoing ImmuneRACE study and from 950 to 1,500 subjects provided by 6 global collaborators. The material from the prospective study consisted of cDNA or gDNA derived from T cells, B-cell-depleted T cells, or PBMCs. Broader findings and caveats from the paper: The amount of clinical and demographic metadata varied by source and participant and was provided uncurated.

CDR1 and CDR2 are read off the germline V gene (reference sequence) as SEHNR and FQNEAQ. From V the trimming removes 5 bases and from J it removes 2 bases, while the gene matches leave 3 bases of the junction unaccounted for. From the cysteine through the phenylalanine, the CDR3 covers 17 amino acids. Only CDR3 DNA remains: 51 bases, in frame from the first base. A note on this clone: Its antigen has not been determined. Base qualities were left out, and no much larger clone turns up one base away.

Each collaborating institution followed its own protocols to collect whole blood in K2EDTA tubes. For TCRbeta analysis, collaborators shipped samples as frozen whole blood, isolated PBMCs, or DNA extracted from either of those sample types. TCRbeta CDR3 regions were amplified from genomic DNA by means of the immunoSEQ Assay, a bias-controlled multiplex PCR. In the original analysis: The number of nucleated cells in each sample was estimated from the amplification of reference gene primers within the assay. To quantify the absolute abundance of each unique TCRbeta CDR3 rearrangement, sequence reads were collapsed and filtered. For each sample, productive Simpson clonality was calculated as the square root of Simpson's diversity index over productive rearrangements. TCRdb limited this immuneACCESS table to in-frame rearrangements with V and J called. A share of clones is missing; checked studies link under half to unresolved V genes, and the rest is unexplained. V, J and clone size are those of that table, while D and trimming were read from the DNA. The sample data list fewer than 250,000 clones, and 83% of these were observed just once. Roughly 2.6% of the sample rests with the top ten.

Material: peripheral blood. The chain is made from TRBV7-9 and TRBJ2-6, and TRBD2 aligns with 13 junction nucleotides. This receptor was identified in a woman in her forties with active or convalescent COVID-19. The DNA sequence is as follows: TGTGCCAGCAGCCGGACTAGCGGGAGCGCTGGGGCCAACGTCCTGACTTTC. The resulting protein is CASSRTSGSAGANVLTF.